These 19 T cell receptor beta chains were all obtained from the same sample, sequenced in a study of T cell repertoires in cytomegalovirus infection. Each CDR3 protein is one row after TCRdb ran MiXCR on the reads. Among around 800,000 distinct CDR3 sequences, 32% were seen once, and the ten largest hold over 10%. Their recognized antigens are unknown. Material: cultured CD8+ T cells from PBMCs, obtained from culture after CMV antigen stimulation. These receptors were obtained from a human donor in good health (CMV status not recorded). Some clones in this sample may be carry-over from other donors' samples.

This chain links TRBV28 with TRBJ1-1; D may be TRBD1 (6 bases). The CDR3 spans 17 residues. V lost 1 base to trimming and J lost 1 base, with 16 bases between them. CDR1 is MDHEN and CDR2 is SYDVKM in the germline V gene. The CDR3 region is CASSLSGRGPSNTEAFF. Here the CDR3 DNA reads TGTGCCAGCAGTTTATCGGGCAGGGGCCCTTCGAACACTGAAGCTTTCTTT.

The chain links TRBV2 to TRBJ1-1, with D possibly being TRBD1 (5 bases). The CDR3 totals 16 residues. Between the trimmed V and J ends, which lost 4 bases and 0 bases, there was a span of 15 bases. Looked up from germline, CDR1 is SNHLY and CDR2 is FYNNEI. In DNA, the CDR3 is TGTGCCAGCAGTGGTGAAGGGGCCAGAGTGAACACTGAAGCTTTCTTT. Encoded protein: CASSGEGARVNTEAFF.

The J gene is TRBJ2-3, the V gene TRBV5-8; 7 nucleotides agree with TRBD2. Germline CDR1 SGHTS, CDR2 YDEGEE. The CDR3 has 14 amino acids. V lost 1 base, J lost 2 bases, and 1 base stayed unmatched. The CDR3 bases are TGTGCCAGCAGCTTGCGGGACTACACAGATACGCAGTATTTT. Its translation is CASSLRDYTDTQYF.

CDR3 DNA sequence: TGTGCCACCAGTACTATAGGGGTCACTGAAGCTTTCTTT. Translated: CATSTIGVTEAFF. This sequence joins TRBV15 and TRBJ1-1; possible D gene TRBD1, 5 bases. This CDR3 region has 13 residues. Looked up from germline, CDR1 is LNHNV and CDR2 is YYDKDF (reference sequence). The V and J ends lost 6 bases and 4 bases respectively, with 12 bases between them.

The rearrangement joins TRBV6-2 or TRBV6-3 to TRBJ1-2; D is uncertain. Germline V lookup: CDR1 MNHEY, CDR2 SVGEGT. The germline V and J ends were trimmed by 7 bases and 7 bases, with 16 bases remaining between them. The CDR3 runs 13 residues. The CDR3 sequence is CASTPSEVFGYTF. The DNA of the CDR3 is TGTGCCAGCACCCCAAGCGAGGTATTTGGCTACACCTTC.

V is TRBV6-1 and J is TRBJ2-5; D is uncertain. Between the trimmed V and J ends, which lost 1 base and 7 bases, there was a span of 13 bases. The CDR3 consists of 14 residues. The germline gives CDR1 MNHNS, CDR2 SASEGT. CDR3 residues: CASSEEGPTATQYF. The CDR3 nucleotides are TGTGCCAGCAGTGAAGAGGGCCCGACGGCGACCCAGTACTTC.

The rearrangement uses TRBV27 and TRBJ2-1, with 10 bases that match TRBD2. J was trimmed by 4 bases and V by 3 bases; bases with no gene match: 9. This CDR3 is 17 amino acids long. CDR1 and CDR2 from the germline V gene are MNHEY and SMNVEV (reference sequence). CDR3 sequence: CASSFYASGGVYNEQFF. For the CDR3, the DNA is TGTGCCAGCAGTTTTTATGCCAGCGGGGGGGTTTACAATGAGCAGTTCTTC.

The chain has TRBV12-3 or TRBV12-4 and TRBJ2-1; D not resolved. This CDR3 region has 16 residues. The V end lost 5 bases, the J end lost 0 bases, and 14 bases lay between the germline ends. The CDR3 is CASSITEARSYNEQFF. CDR3 bases: TGTGCCAGCAGTATAACAGAAGCCCGCTCCTACAATGAGCAGTTCTTC.

This clonotype was found a few times. This sequence joins TRBV27 and TRBJ2-7; 7 positions agree with TRBD2. The V gene's germline CDR1 is MNHEY and CDR2 SMNVEV (reference sequence). The trim removed 5 bases at V and 4 bases at J, leaving 5 bases unmatched. The CDR3 contains 13 residues. CDR3: CASSPLGGYEQYV. The CDR3 DNA is TGTGCCAGCAGTCCACTGGGGGGGTACGAGCAGTACGTC.

The V and J genes are TRBV10-3 and TRBJ1-2; the match to TRBD1 covers 8 bases. The germline gives CDR1 ENHRY, CDR2 SYGVKD. The J segment lost 4 bases and the V segment lost 6 bases, leaving 13 bases of the junction unmatched. The CDR3 length is 16 residues. The CDR3 region has the DNA TGTGCCATCAGACTTAGGACAGGGCCTCAAAGCTATGGCTACACCTTC. Protein product: CAIRLRTGPQSYGYTF.

This chain uses TRBV5-1 with TRBJ2-1, with D possibly matching TRBD2 (7 bases). CDR1 and CDR2 (germline): SGHRS, YFSETQ. Between the trimmed V and J ends, which lost 3 bases and 3 bases, there was a span of 16 bases. The CDR3 loop spans 16 amino acids. The CDR3 loop is CASSSYRGGVYNEQFF. The CDR3 coding sequence is TGCGCCAGCAGCTCGTACCGCGGGGGCGTCTACAATGAGCAGTTCTTC. The complete variable domain, with remaining parts taken from reference TRBV5-1 and TRBJ2-1, reads KAGVTQTPRYLIKTRGQQVTLSCSPISGHRSVSWYQQTPGQGLQFLFEYFSETQRNKGNFPGRFSGRQFSNSRSEMNVSTLELGDSALYLCASSSYRGGVYNEQFFGPGTRLTVL.

The rearrangement links TRBV10-3 to TRBJ2-3, with D tentatively TRBD1 (6 bases). With 6 bases removed from V and 2 bases from J, the gap between germline ends came to 15 bases. This CDR3 has 15 residues. Germline V lookup: CDR1 ENHRY, CDR2 SYGVKD. Here the CDR3 DNA reads TGTGCCATCAGAATTTGGGGGCCATCCACAGATACGCAGTATTTT. It is translated as CAIRIWGPSTDTQYF.

This clonotype was found a few times. J is TRBJ1-1 and V is TRBV6-6; D may be TRBD1 (6 bases). Germline V CDR1 and CDR2: MNHNY, SVGAGI (reference sequence). The CDR3 length is 9 residues. The CDR3 reads CRGGTEAFF. Written as DNA, the CDR3 is TGTCGAGGGGGTACTGAAGCTTTCTTT.

This clonotype has at least ten counts. The chain recombines TRBV7-9 with TRBJ2-5, with no clear D. Trimming stripped 1 base from V and 0 bases from J, with 9 bases between. This CDR3 comprises 15 residues. CDR1 is SEHNR, CDR2 FQNEAQ, per germline (reference sequence). The CDR3 sequence is CASSLGDDNQETQYF. CDR3 DNA sequence: TGTGCCAGCAGCTTAGGGGATGACAACCAAGAGACCCAGTACTTC.

The CDR3 protein is CASSLSGRPLHF. CDR3 bases: TGTGCCAGCAGCTTGTCAGGGCGGCCCCTCCACTTT. The chain joins TRBV5-6 to TRBJ1-6; D might be TRBD1 (5 bases). CDR3 length: 12 residues. Trimming left V 1 base short and J 13 bases short, with 9 bases between. Germline assignment: CDR1 SGHDT and CDR2 YYEEEE.

This rearrangement joins TRBV6-2 or TRBV6-3 to TRBJ2-1; D is ambiguous. Trimming cost V 0 bases and J 7 bases, with 25 bases left between them. The CDR3 is 19 amino acids. Germline CDR1 MNHEY, CDR2 SVGEGT. The CDR3 sequence: CASSYSPKELRLNINEQFF. CDR3 nucleotide sequence: TGTGCCAGCAGTTACTCGCCGAAGGAACTCCGGCTTAATATAAATGAGCAGTTCTTC.

The table lists this clonotype with a few counts. The chain carries TRBV29-1 and TRBJ1-2; D gene uncertain. Germline V gene data show CDR1 as SQVTM and CDR2 as ANQGSEA. The CDR3 covers 11 residues. Trimming pared 0 bases from V and 8 bases from J, leaving 7 bases between. CDR3 nucleotides: TGCAGCGTTGAAGATCTGAGAGGCTACACCTTC. Amino acids: CSVEDLRGYTF.

V and J are TRBV5-1 and TRBJ1-2; D uncertain. The germline V gene encodes CDR1 SGHRS and CDR2 YFSETQ. CDR3 length: 16 amino acids. The V and J ends lost 4 bases and 0 bases respectively, with 16 bases between them. The CDR3 region has the DNA TGCGCCAGCAGCCACCCCGGGCGGATAGCTAACTATGGCTACACCTTC. Translation gives CASSHPGRIANYGYTF.

This clonotype has just a few counts. The chain couples TRBV7-6 to TRBJ1-5; TRBD1 is a possible D gene (6 bases). CDR3 length equals 15 residues. Germline V CDR1 and CDR2: SGHVS, FNYEAQ. V dropped 2 bases and J dropped 6 bases, with 14 bases sitting between them. CDR3 residues: CASSLKWGPSQPQHF. The CDR3 DNA sequence: TGTGCCAGCAGCTTAAAATGGGGGCCGAGTCAGCCCCAGCATTTT. Supplemented by reference TRBV7-6 and TRBJ1-5, the full variable domain reads GAGVSQSPRYKVTKRGQDVALRCDPISGHVSLYWYRQALGQGPEFLTYFNYEAQQDKSGLPNDRFSAERPEGSISTLTIQRTEQRDSAMYRCASSLKWGPSQPQHFGDGTRLSIL.